These 9 T cell receptor beta chains share one sample of origin, sequenced in a study of shared clonotypes between healthy human individuals. Sequenced by immunoSEQ multiplex PCR; TCRdb stores in-frame clones only, minus some. Altogether just under 350,000 clones are present, roughly 70% being singletons, with the ten largest covering around 9.3%. Sequencing was performed on memory CD4+ T cells sorted from blood. Indicated subset: CD45RA-negative fraction. Source of these receptors: a young man in good health.

This clone was seen just once. The V and J genes are TRBV30 and TRBJ2-2, with 8 bases fitting TRBD1. Per germline, CDR1 GTSNPN and CDR2 SVGIG (reference sequence). The CDR3 contains 15 residues. V dropped 6 bases and J dropped 1; count of bases not matched to a gene: 7. The CDR3 nucleotides are TGTGCCTGTAACAGCAGGGGGCGGAACACCGGGGAGCTGTTTTTT. Translated, it gives CACNSRGRNTGELFF.

The table lists this clone with a few counts. Other DNA sequences in this sample translate to the same CDR3. The chain couples TRBV28 to TRBJ1-5, with TRBD1 matching 8 bases. This CDR3 is built from 13 residues. Unmatched junction bases numbered 1, after V lost 6 bases and J lost 3 bases. Per the germline V gene, CDR1 is MDHEN and CDR2 is SYDVKM. CDR3 bases: TGTGCCAGCAGGGACAGGGACAATCAGCCCCAGCATTTT. Its translation is CASRDRDNQPQHF.

The chain is built from TRBV6-1 and TRBJ2-1, with no clear D. Trimming shortened V by 8 bases and J by 10 bases, and 12 bases separated the two germline ends. Per the germline V gene, CDR1 is MNHNS and CDR2 is SASEGT. The CDR3 is 11 amino acids. This CDR3 reads CASSPVGEQFF. The CDR3 DNA reads as TGTGCCAGCTCTCCGGTAGGAGAGCAGTTCTTC.

This clone was seen at least ten times. The sample holds other DNA sequences that translate to the same CDR3. This rearrangement joins TRBV10-2 to TRBJ2-1; D ambiguous. V shed 4 bases and J shed 5 bases, with 3 bases lying between them. Germline V gene data show CDR1 as WSHSY and CDR2 as SAAADI. The CDR3 spans 11 residues. CDR3: CASSAHNEQFF. CDR3 bases: TGCGCCAGCAGTGCACACAATGAGCAGTTCTTC.

The chain couples TRBV7-2 to TRBJ2-1; 7 positions agree with TRBD2. CDR3 length equals 18 residues. J lost 9 bases, V lost 7 bases, and 24 bases had no gene match. The germline CDR1 and CDR2 sequences are SGHTA and FQGNSA. DNA for the CDR3: TGTGCCAGCACCCGAGATGTTGCGGGAGCAGGGAGGAGAGGTGAGCAGTTCTTC. Protein sequence: CASTRDVAGAGRRGEQFF.

This chain connects TRBV4-2 to TRBJ2-7; TRBD2 is a possible D gene (6 bases). Germline-derived CDR1 and CDR2 are LGHNA and YNFKEQ. This CDR3 comprises 19 residues. V was trimmed by 3 bases and J by 1 base, leaving 25 bases between them. The chain's CDR3 is CASSQKPLTLAYSSYEQYF. Here the CDR3 DNA reads TGTGCCAGCAGCCAGAAACCCCTAACCCTAGCGTATTCATCCTACGAGCAGTACTTC.

Comment on this clone: Other DNA sequences in the sample encode the same CDR3. The CDR3 loop reads CASSLGLAGSTDTQYF. The DNA for the CDR3 is TGTGCCAGCAGTTTGGGACTAGCGGGTAGCACAGATACGCAGTATTTT. The chain recombines TRBV28 with TRBJ2-3, with 12 nucleotides matching TRBD2. Germline V gives CDR1 MDHEN, CDR2 SYDVKM. Trimming at V came to 3 bases and at J to 0 bases, leaving 1 base not matched to a gene. The CDR3 extends over 16 amino acids.

The genes are TRBV18 and TRBJ1-1; 7 nucleotides agree with TRBD1. Germline V CDR1 and CDR2: KGHSH, LQKENI. This CDR3 is 18 amino acids long. Trimming cost V 0 bases and J 0 bases; bases outside gene matches: 10. CDR3 in DNA: TGTGCCAGCTCACCACCGTTACAGGGGCTTTATATGAACACTGAAGCTTTCTTT. Its protein is CASSPPLQGLYMNTEAFF.

The chain employs TRBV29-1 and TRBJ2-1, with TRBD2 matching 8 bases. This CDR3 contains 17 residues. Looked up from germline, CDR1 is SQVTM and CDR2 is ANQGSEA. V lost 4 bases and J lost 0; bases outside the gene matches: 11. CDR3 DNA: TGCAGCGTTGCTCAGGTAGAAGCGGGAGCCTCCTACAATGAGCAGTTCTTC. Translated: CSVAQVEAGASYNEQFF.